This TCR beta chain was observed in a study of spatial heterogeneity in lung cancer (dated by TCRdb to the late 2010s). A note on the overall study: More beta-chain than alpha-chain transcripts were consistently detected, likely reflecting higher beta-chain transcript abundance. TCR transcript counts in tumor regions correlated strongly with a T cell transcriptional module score from matched bulk RNA-seq. In the raw uncorrected reads, each unique combination of TCR and UMI appeared more than ten times on average. The study quantitatively compared TCR alpha and beta repertoires across multiple tumor regions, matched nontumor lung and blood in non-small cell lung cancer. TCR repertoire features were related to nonsynonymous mutation counts determined by whole-exome sequencing of tumor tissue. Both alpha and beta chains were TCR-sequenced in samples taken at surgery, namely 220 tumor regions, roughly 64 matched nontumor lung samples and about 58 PBMC samples. Beyond this particular receptor, the publication reports: The count of ubiquitous expanded TCRs correlated with the count of ubiquitous nonsynonymous mutations, and the count of regional expanded TCRs correlated with the count of regional nonsynonymous mutations. TCR-seq coverage of tumor T cells was estimated at only approximately 7% for alpha chains and approximately 12% for beta chains. Additional single-cell paired TCR alpha and beta sequencing was considered necessary to confirm, at a functional level, the hypothesis that regional TCRs recognize regional mutations. The tumor nonsynonymous mutation count correlated with the number of expanded intratumoral alpha and beta TCRs.

Library preparation used 5' RACE. TCRdb lists the instrument as NextSeq 500. To allow correction of PCR and sequencing errors, the TCR library protocol tagged every TCR cDNA molecule with a unique molecular identifier. In the original analysis: TCR identification, UMI-based error correction and CDR3 extraction were all carried out with Decombinator tools. TCRs above a frequency of 2 per 1,000, corresponding to the top 1% of the tumor frequency distribution, were defined as expanded. Expanded tumor TCRs statistically deemed absent (corrected P<0.05) from at least one tumor region were classed as regional, and all other expanded tumor TCRs were classed as ubiquitous. Each repertoire was subsampled 100 times to 5,000 TCRs, after which Renyi diversity was computed with the R vegan package. CDR3 similarity networks were constructed using string-kernel similarity of amino acid triplets, with links drawn between CDR3s whose pairwise similarity was above 0.82. The public reads were reprocessed in TCRdb via fastp at Q25 and MiXCR, keeping in-frame beta chains. Every CDR3 protein is listed once, alongside the most common genes and DNA of its rows. TCRdb's processing, not the authors', yielded these V and J calls. This sample gives over 10,000 distinct CDR3 sequences in total; roughly 4.6% of them show up just once. In total, the top ten clones hold almost 25% of the sample.

This clonotype was recorded a few times. The clone's antigen remains unknown. No per-base quality is available; no much larger clone lies one base away. What the time point label conveys for this sample: sample taken at primary tumor resection. Samples were obtained from fewer than 80 patients with early-stage, untreated non-small cell lung cancer from the lung TRACERx cohort. Without any cell sorting, TCR sequencing was performed on whole RNA extracted either from tumor and nontumor lung tissue or from cryopreserved PBMC samples. Only patients with enough RNA available from two or more tumor regions were chosen for TCR sequencing. A lung pathologist reviewed the tumor and adjacent nontumor lung specimens before the specimens were selected. The CDR3, from cysteine to phenylalanine, totals 13 residues. Of the read, only the CDR3 DNA is kept; its 39 bases are in frame from base 1. Germline trimming amounts to 6 bases on V and 2 bases on J, with 4 as the count of junction bases outside the gene matches. CDR1 and CDR2 (SGHTA, FQGNSA) derive from the germline V gene.

This chain joins TRBV7-2 to TRBJ2-7, with 7 bases aligning to TRBD1. The sequence was collected from a male donor with early-stage non-small cell lung cancer. Material: lung tumor tissue, obtained at surgery. The nucleotides read TGTGCCAGCAGTTGGACAGGTCCCTACGAGCAGTACTTC. Its coded protein is CASSWTGPYEQYF.